The 13 T cell receptor beta chains in this list originate from one sample, sequenced in a study of blood T cell repertoires in COVID-19 (dated by TCRdb to 2019 to 2021). The library came from the immunoSEQ multiplex PCR assay. Sourced from immuneACCESS, this table was stored by TCRdb with only in-frame sequences that have V and J called. A share of the clones is absent; for the studies checked, an unresolved V gene accounts for under half, and the remainder has no known explanation. This sample is represented by about 220,000 clones; 83% of them were singletons. The ten largest clonotypes hold approximately 4.8% of the sample. Specimen: PBMCs or T cells enriched from blood (not recorded which). The origin of the receptors is a woman aged 45-65 years who had been exposed to COVID-19.

The genes are TRBV5-1 and TRBJ1-2, with D possibly matching TRBD1 (6 bases). CDR3 length: 15 residues. Germline V gene data show CDR1 as SGHRS and CDR2 as YFSETQ. V was cut by 6 bases and J by 4 bases, with 19 bases left in between. The CDR3 loop is CASTPDGQTSYGYTF. CDR3 coding DNA: TGCGCCAGCACACCCGACGGACAGACAAGCTATGGCTACACCTTC.

The chain combines TRBV12-3 or TRBV12-4 with TRBJ1-1; 9 nucleotides agree with TRBD1. The ends lost 7 bases at V and 4 bases at J; junction bases unmatched: 4. The CDR3 runs to 13 residues. CDR3 region: CASIKDRGTEAFF. In nucleotides, the CDR3 is TGTGCCAGCATTAAGGACAGGGGCACTGAAGCTTTCTTT.

The chain employs TRBV7-9 and TRBJ2-3, with 11 positions matching TRBD2. The CDR3 runs 17 residues. Germline values: CDR1 SEHNR, CDR2 FQNEAQ (reference sequence). Trimming cost V 3 bases and J 1 base; bases outside gene matches: 6. The CDR3 nucleotides are TGTGCCAGCAGCTTGACCCGACTAGCGGGACGCACAGATACGCAGTATTTT. Protein: CASSLTRLAGRTDTQYF.

The chain combines TRBV18 with TRBJ2-3; D gene ambiguous. Germline CDR1 KGHSH, CDR2 LQKENI. This CDR3 has 15 amino acids. Trimming left V 0 bases short and J 2 bases short, with 9 bases between. The CDR3: CASSPPPEHTDTQYF. CDR3 nucleotides: TGTGCCAGCTCACCACCTCCTGAGCACACAGATACGCAGTATTTT.

The chain employs TRBV6-5 and TRBJ2-1, with TRBD2 as a possible D gene (5 bases). Germline V gives CDR1 MNHEY, CDR2 SVGAGI. The CDR3 runs 15 residues. V was trimmed by 6 bases and J by 5 bases, leaving 17 bases between them. In DNA form, the CDR3 reads TGTGCCAGCAGCGCCCCGAACCGAGGGAACAATGAGCAGTTCTTC. This sequence encodes CASSAPNRGNNEQFF.

This clone was observed at least ten times. The chain couples TRBV5-4 to TRBJ1-1; 7 positions match TRBD1. Germline V CDR1 and CDR2: SGHNT, YYREEE (reference sequence). J lost 4 bases, V lost 0 bases, and 9 bases had no gene match. The CDR3 sequence is 16 residues long. The CDR3: CASSLGGGQGVTEAFF. In nucleotides, the CDR3 is TGTGCCAGCAGCTTGGGAGGCGGGCAGGGGGTCACTGAAGCTTTCTTT.

The chain has TRBV19 and TRBJ2-3; 9 bases fit TRBD1. Germline CDR1 is LNHDA and CDR2 is SQIVND (reference sequence). The CDR3 runs 14 residues. Unmatched junction bases numbered 4, after V lost 6 bases and J lost 3 bases. CDR3 region: CASSTGGPTDTQYF. CDR3 DNA sequence: TGTGCCAGTAGCACAGGGGGCCCAACAGATACGCAGTATTTT.

The chain has TRBV7-8 and TRBJ2-1; TRBD1 aligns across 7 bases. V was pared by 3 bases and J by 8 bases, with 10 bases of the junction left unmatched. The CDR3 is 15 amino acids. CDR1 and CDR2 (germline): SGHVS, FQNEAQ. CDR3: CASSFAGGPGHEQFF. Written as DNA, the CDR3 is TGTGCCAGCAGCTTTGCAGGGGGTCCGGGCCATGAGCAGTTCTTC.

This clone was observed a handful of times. The rearrangement links TRBV6-4 to TRBJ2-5; possibly TRBD1 for D (5 bases). The V end lost 5 bases, the J end lost 3 bases, and 10 bases lay between the germline ends. Germline CDR1 is MRHNA and CDR2 is SNTAGT. The CDR3 sequence is 13 residues long. CDR3 sequence reads: CASSKGAEETQYF. The DNA of the CDR3 is TGTGCCAGCAGTAAAGGGGCCGAAGAGACCCAGTACTTC.

V gene TRBV2 combines with J gene TRBJ1-1, with a possible D match to TRBD1 (5 bases). Germline CDR1 and CDR2: SNHLY and FYNNEI. Trimming cost V 3 bases and J 3 bases, with 14 bases left between them. The CDR3 has 15 amino acids. The CDR3 loop is CASSDLTWGDTEAFF. CDR3 coding DNA: TGTGCCAGCAGTGACCTCACCTGGGGGGACACTGAAGCTTTCTTT.

This clone has a count of ten or more. The gene calls are TRBV4-1 and TRBJ1-2, with 8 bases identical to TRBD1. V trimming: 3 bases; J trimming: 6 bases; junction bases outside the gene matches: 3. Germline CDR1 is MGHRA and CDR2 is YSYEKL. CDR3 length: 13 amino acids. CDR3 protein: CASSQRQGNGYTF. The CDR3 region has the DNA TGCGCCAGCAGCCAGAGACAGGGGAATGGCTACACCTTC.

The V and J genes are TRBV29-1 and TRBJ1-2; 10 nucleotides align to TRBD1. Germline lookup yields CDR1 SQVTM and CDR2 ANQGSEA. The CDR3 totals 12 residues. Trimming at V came to 6 bases and at J to 4 bases, leaving 2 bases not matched to a gene. The CDR3 nucleotides read TGCAGCGTCCGGACAGGGGGCTATGGCTACACCTTC. Translation gives CSVRTGGYGYTF. Full variable domain (rest looked up from reference TRBV29-1 and TRBJ1-2): SAVISQKPSRDICQRGTSLTIQCQVDSQVTMMFWYRQQPGQSLTLIATANQGSEATYESGFVIDKFPISRPNLTFSTLTVSNMSPEDSSIYLCSVRTGGYGYTFGSGTRLTVV.

This clone was found a few times. The rearrangement joins TRBV19 to TRBJ1-5; D might be TRBD1 (5 bases). The V gene lost 4 bases and the J gene lost 1 base, with 11 bases spanning the gap. The CDR3 length is 15 residues. The germline V gene has CDR1 LNHDA and CDR2 SQIVND (reference sequence). The CDR3: CASSNWGRSNQPQHF. Here the CDR3 DNA reads TGTGCCAGTAGTAATTGGGGGAGGAGCAATCAGCCCCAGCATTTT. Variable domain in full (rest from reference TRBV19 and TRBJ1-5): DGGITQSPKYLFRKEGQNVTLSCEQNLNHDAMYWYRQDPGQGLRLIYYSQIVNDFQKGDIAEGYSVSREKKESFPLTVTSAQKNPTAFYLCASSNWGRSNQPQHFGDGTRLSIL.